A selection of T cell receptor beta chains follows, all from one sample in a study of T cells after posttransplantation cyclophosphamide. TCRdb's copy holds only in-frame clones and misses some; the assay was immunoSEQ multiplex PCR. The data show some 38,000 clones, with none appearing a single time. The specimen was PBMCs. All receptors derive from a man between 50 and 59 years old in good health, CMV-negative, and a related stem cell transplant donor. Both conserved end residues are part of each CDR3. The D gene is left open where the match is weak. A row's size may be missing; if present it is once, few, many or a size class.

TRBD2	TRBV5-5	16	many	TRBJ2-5	TGTGCCAGCAGCTTGCCCCCCAGCGGGGGAGGGGAGACCCAGTACTTC	CASSLPPSGGGETQYF
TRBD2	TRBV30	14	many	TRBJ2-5	TGTGCCTCCAACCCTCGGGGAGGGGCAGAGACCCAGTACTTC	CASNPRGGAETQYF
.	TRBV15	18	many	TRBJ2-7	TGTGCCACCAGCAGCTCCGAACCCTATTCAACACGATCGGGGGAGCAGTACTTC	CATSSSEPYSTRSGEQYF
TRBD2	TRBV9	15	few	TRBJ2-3	TGTGCCAGCAGCGGACTAGCAGACAGCACAGATACGCAGTATTTT	CASSGLADSTDTQYF
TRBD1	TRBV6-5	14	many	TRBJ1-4	TGTGCCAGGAGGAGGGGGCGGGCTAATGAAAAACTGTTTTTT	CARRRGRANEKLFF
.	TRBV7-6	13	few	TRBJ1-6	TGTGCCAGCAGCGAACTAAGGGGCAATTCCCTCCACTTT	CASSELRGNSLHF
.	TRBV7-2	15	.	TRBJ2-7	TGTGCCAGCAGCTTAGCCGGCGGCAGGGATTACGAGCAGTACTTC	CASSLAGGRDYEQYF
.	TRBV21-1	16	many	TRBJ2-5	TGTGCCGGCCCCGGGACTAGCGGGTACGCGAGACGGACCCAGTACTTC	CAGPGTSGYARRTQYF
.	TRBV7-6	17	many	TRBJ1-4	TGTGCCAGCAGCTTAGGTCGGGGGCGGGAGACTAATGAAAAACTGTTTTTT	CASSLGRGRETNEKLFF
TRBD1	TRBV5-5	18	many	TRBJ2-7	TGTGCCAGCAGCTTACCTCCCTCTCAGGGGGCTTTCTCCTACGAGCAGTACTTC	CASSLPPSQGAFSYEQYF
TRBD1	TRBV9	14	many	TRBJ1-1	TGTGCCAGCAGCGTAGGACAGGGGGACACTGAAGCTTTCTTT	CASSVGQGDTEAFF
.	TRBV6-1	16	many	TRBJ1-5	TGTGCCAGCAGTGAAGGGGGAGGAGGGTCGCGTCAGCCCCAGCATTTT	CASSEGGGGSRQPQHF
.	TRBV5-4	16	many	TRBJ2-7	TGTGCCAGCAGCTTGGGACTGGGTCGGGATACCTACGAGCAGTACTTC	CASSLGLGRDTYEQYF
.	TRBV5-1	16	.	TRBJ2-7	TGCGCCAGCAGCTTGGCCGCCGGCGGGACGTCATACGAGCAGTACTTC	CASSLAAGGTSYEQYF
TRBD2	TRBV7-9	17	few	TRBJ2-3	TGTGCCAGCAGCTTAGGACTAGCGGGAGGTAGCACAGATACGCAGTATTTT	CASSLGLAGGSTDTQYF
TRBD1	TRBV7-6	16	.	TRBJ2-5	TGTGCCAGCAGCTTAGAAGGGGGACAGGGAGGAGGGACCCAGTACTTC	CASSLEGGQGGGTQYF
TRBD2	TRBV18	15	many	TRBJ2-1	TGTGCCAGCTCACCGGCGGGAGGGCCCCACAATGAGCAGTTCTTC	CASSPAGGPHNEQFF
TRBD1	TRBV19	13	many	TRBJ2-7	TGTGCCAGTAGCCCCCCGGGGACAGGAGAGCAGTACTTC	CASSPPGTGEQYF
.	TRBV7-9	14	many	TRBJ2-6	TGTGCCAGCAGCTCCCGCGGGGGGGCCAACGTCCTGACTTTC	CASSSRGGANVLTF
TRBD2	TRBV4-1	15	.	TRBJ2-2	TGCGCCAGCAGCGGAGGGCTAGCGGGGACCGGGGAGCTGTTTTTT	CASSGGLAGTGELFF
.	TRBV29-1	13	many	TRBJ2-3	TGCAGCGTTGTGGGCAGGGCCACAGATACGCAGTATTTT	CSVVGRATDTQYF
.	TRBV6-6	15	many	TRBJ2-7	TGTGCCAGCAGTAAAGTGGGCGGGCAGACCTACGAGCAGTACTTC	CASSKVGGQTYEQYF
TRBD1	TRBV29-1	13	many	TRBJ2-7	TGCAGCGTTGGGGACAGGAAGTCCTACGAGCAGTACTTC	CSVGDRKSYEQYF
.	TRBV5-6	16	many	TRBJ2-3	TGTGCCAGCAGCTTGCAGAGCGATAGCTACACAGATACGCAGTATTTT	CASSLQSDSYTDTQYF
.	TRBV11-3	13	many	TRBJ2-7	TGTGCCAGCAGCTTAGTCAGGGGAGGGGAGCAGTACTTC	CASSLVRGGEQYF
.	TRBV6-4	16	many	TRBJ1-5	TGTGCCAGCAGCTCCGCGGGGGGCAGAGGCAATCAGCCCCAGCATTTT	CASSSAGGRGNQPQHF
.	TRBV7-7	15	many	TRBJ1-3	TGTGCTAGCAGCTTAGACAGCCGCTCTGGAAACACCATATATTTT	CASSLDSRSGNTIYF